Listed below are T cell receptor beta chains from one sample, sequenced in a study of identical twins. Each CDR3 protein gets one entry after TCRdb re-called the 5' RACE reads with MiXCR. The profile covers 210,000 or so distinct CDR3 sequences, with around 8% appearing a single time and about 1.8% taken by the ten largest. The same sample was also used in a study of yellow fever vaccine responses in identical twins.

The sequencing sample was made of memory (CD45RO+) T cells sorted from blood. The receptor set was obtained from a woman aged 18-30 years in good health. Each CDR3 is given with its conserved first and last residue. Clone size is given for some rows only: seen once, a few or many times, or a class if the clone is expanded.

j_call,v_call,clone_size,cdr3_aa
TRBJ1-2,TRBV6-1,.,CASSQGHRDYGYTF
TRBJ2-7,TRBV5-1,many,CASSRGASSYEQYF
TRBJ2-1,TRBV7-2,.,CASSQLAGGHHEQFF
TRBJ2-1,TRBV6-4,many,CASSDSGEGGSEQFF
TRBJ2-2,TRBV5-1,many,CASSLQGNTGELFF
TRBJ1-4,TRBV6-1,few,CASSEGSAGLGEKLFF
TRBJ2-7,TRBV7-3,.,CASSYSGTGDYEQYF
TRBJ2-1,TRBV3-1,.,CASTRTSGGALTSNEQFF
TRBJ1-1,TRBV6-1,.,CASRQGHANTEAFF
TRBJ2-1,TRBV6-4,few,CASSGTSGGYYNEQFF
TRBJ2-2,TRBV5-1,.,CASSFGRENTGELFF
TRBJ2-1,TRBV3-1,.,CASSASMGIDDEQFF
TRBJ2-2,TRBV19,few,CASTQVWGELFF